Below are 28 T cell receptor beta chains sequenced from a single sample in a study of T cell clusters in autoimmune cytopenias. Each sample's input was about 270 ng genomic DNA, some 40,000 genome equivalents. TRB was amplified by touch-down multiplex PCR, primer pools A and B combined. TCRdb re-called the multiplex PCR reads; one entry per CDR3 protein, DNA not given. The listing records around 1,700 distinct CDR3 sequences. The material sequenced was peripheral blood. The receptor source for this set is a human donor with an autoimmune cytopenia, with autoimmune hepatitis or in good health (not recorded which).

In terms of frequency, this clonotype is medium-sized. The chain carries TRBV5-1 and TRBJ2-7. The CDR3 has 15 residues. Germline V lookup: CDR1 SGHRS, CDR2 YFSETQ. The CDR3 is CASSRTVGISYEQYF.

This clonotype is deemed medium-sized by its frequency. The chain couples TRBV6-5 to TRBJ2-7; TCRdb's D gene call, TRBD2, goes unchecked for lack of DNA. Germline CDR1 is MNHEY and CDR2 is SVGAGI. This CDR3 region has 15 residues. The CDR3 loop reads CASSAQTSRPYEQYF.

By frequency, this clonotype registers medium-sized. CDR3 loop: CASSARVDQPQHF. The rearrangement uses TRBV7-6 and TRBJ1-5; TCRdb selects TRBD1, and the lack of DNA leaves this call unchecked. CDR1 and CDR2 from the germline V gene are SGHVS and FNYEAQ. This CDR3 contains 13 residues.

This chain connects TRBV7-2 to TRBJ2-7; TCRdb proposes TRBD1, but this gene call is untestable without DNA. CDR1 SGHTA and CDR2 FQGNSA come from the germline V gene. The length of the CDR3 is 16 residues. CDR3 region: CASSLPDRTGSYEQYF.

V is TRBV6-1 and J is TRBJ1-4; without DNA, the TCRdb call of TRBD1 cannot be checked. The CDR3 length is 17 residues. CDR1 is MNHNS, CDR2 SASEGT, per germline. This chain's CDR3 is CASSEAGWGTGGEKLFF.

By frequency, this clonotype is medium-sized. The CDR3 here is CSVVYNYNEQFF. V and J are TRBV29-1 and TRBJ2-1. The V gene's germline CDR1 is SQVTM and CDR2 ANQGSEA. The CDR3 runs to 12 residues.

This clonotype is deemed medium-sized by its frequency. The V and J genes are TRBV12-3 or TRBV12-4 and TRBJ2-1; TCRdb designates TRBD2, a call that cannot be tested without DNA. This CDR3 is built from 17 residues. The CDR3 protein is CASSADSLAGLYNEQFF.

This clonotype is called medium-sized (0.01 to 0.1%) based on its frequency. J is TRBJ1-3 and V is TRBV29-1. This CDR3 spans 13 amino acids. The germline V gene has CDR1 SQVTM and CDR2 ANQGSEA. This CDR3 reads CSGQDSGGNTIYF.

According to its frequency, this clonotype is medium-sized. The gene calls are TRBV15 and TRBJ2-1; TCRdb lists TRBD1, though no DNA is available to test this call. Per the germline V gene, CDR1 is LNHNV and CDR2 is YYDKDF (reference sequence). The CDR3 extends over 16 amino acids. Here the CDR3 reads CATSIDRGILGNEQFF.

This clonotype registers medium-sized (0.01 to 0.1%) by frequency. The chain has TRBV29-1 and TRBJ2-3. This CDR3 has 12 amino acids. The germline V gene has CDR1 SQVTM and CDR2 ANQGSEA. CDR3 loop: CSVALSTDTQYF.

This clonotype ranks as medium-sized (0.01 to 0.1%) in terms of frequency. V and J are TRBV15 and TRBJ1-2; there is no DNA to check the TCRdb D call of TRBD1. The length of the CDR3 is 14 residues. Germline assignment: CDR1 LNHNV and CDR2 YYDKDF (reference sequence). The CDR3 loop reads CATSREFQGYGYTF.

This clonotype is medium-sized (0.01 to 0.1%) by frequency. The rearrangement uses TRBV19 and TRBJ2-1; the D gene TCRdb calls, TRBD2, cannot be checked with no DNA. The germline CDR1 and CDR2 sequences are LNHDA and SQIVND (reference sequence). The CDR3 consists of 17 residues. This chain's CDR3 is CASSRGEGLSSYNEQFF.

The genes are TRBV6-5 and TRBJ2-3; the TCRdb D gene call, TRBD1, has no DNA to confirm it. The CDR3 extends over 13 amino acids. The germline V gene encodes CDR1 MNHEY and CDR2 SVGAGI. The chain's CDR3 is CASSGGQADTQYF.

According to its frequency, this clonotype is medium-sized (0.01 to 0.1%). This chain's CDR3 is CASRTAGNTDTQYF. The chain combines TRBV6-5 with TRBJ2-3; the TCRdb call, TRBD2, lacks DNA for checking. The CDR3 contains 14 residues. Per the germline V gene, CDR1 is MNHEY and CDR2 is SVGAGI.

According to its frequency, this clonotype is medium-sized. This chain uses TRBV29-1 with TRBJ1-2; absent DNA, TCRdb's TRBD1 call cannot be checked. The CDR3 has 12 amino acids. Germline CDR1 reads SQVTM; CDR2 reads ANQGSEA. CDR3 sequence reads: CSAHRVGYGYTF.

The CDR3: CASSSDYNEQFF. The chain has TRBV5-6 and TRBJ2-1. Germline V gene sequence: CDR1 SGHDT, CDR2 YYEEEE. The CDR3 loop spans 12 amino acids.

Measured by frequency, this clonotype is medium-sized (0.01 to 0.1%). The rearrangement joins TRBV18 to TRBJ1-4. The V gene's germline CDR1 is KGHSH and CDR2 LQKENI. This CDR3 contains 13 residues. The CDR3 region is CASSPGRNEKLFF.

Frequency places this clonotype as large. The J gene is TRBJ2-1, the V gene TRBV29-1. The germline CDR1 and CDR2 sequences are SQVTM and ANQGSEA. The CDR3 sequence is 11 residues long. The CDR3 reads CSHDSYNEQFF.

The V call is TRBV29-1, the J call TRBJ1-5; with no DNA, the TCRdb D assignment of TRBD1 cannot be verified. CDR3 length: 14 residues. Germline V gene sequence: CDR1 SQVTM, CDR2 ANQGSEA. CDR3 region: CSVGGTGARQPQHF.

This clonotype is medium-sized by frequency. The gene calls are TRBV19 and TRBJ2-2. The germline CDR1 and CDR2 sequences are LNHDA and SQIVND (reference sequence). The CDR3 is 14 residues long. This CDR3 reads CASSIHTSGGELFF.

The chain recombines TRBV10-3 with TRBJ1-5; TCRdb's assignment of TRBD1 cannot be checked, as there is no DNA. The CDR3 is 14 residues long. The germline V gene encodes CDR1 ENHRY and CDR2 SYGVKD. CDR3 loop: CAISLTGGVQPQHF.

The chain recombines TRBV6-5 with TRBJ2-7; TCRdb's D gene call, TRBD1, goes unchecked for lack of DNA. Germline assignment: CDR1 MNHEY and CDR2 SVGAGI. This CDR3 spans 14 amino acids. CDR3 residues: CASSYLRTAGEQYF.

In terms of frequency, this clonotype is medium-sized. The V gene is TRBV30, the J gene TRBJ2-1; the D call from TCRdb, TRBD1, cannot be confirmed without DNA. The CDR3 contains 17 residues. Germline CDR1 reads GTSNPN; CDR2 reads SVGIG (reference sequence). CDR3 region: CAWRGTTEGGVYNEQFF.

The gene calls are TRBV20-1 and TRBJ1-6; checking the TCRdb D call of TRBD1 is not possible without DNA. Germline V gene lookup returns CDR1 DFQATT and CDR2 SNEGSKA (reference sequence). This CDR3 has 14 residues. The CDR3 loop reads CSARGEQGGSPLHF.

The V and J genes are TRBV30 and TRBJ2-1; TCRdb outputs TRBD1, but without DNA this stays unchecked. CDR1 GTSNPN and CDR2 SVGIG come from the germline V gene (reference sequence). This CDR3 comprises 15 residues. CDR3 sequence reads: CASRVAGSIYNEQFF.

This sequence joins TRBV27 and TRBJ1-5; absent DNA, TCRdb's TRBD1 call cannot be checked. Germline lookup yields CDR1 MNHEY and CDR2 SMNVEV (reference sequence). The CDR3 consists of 15 residues. The CDR3 sequence is CASTAGEHSNQPQHF.

Judged by frequency, this clonotype is medium-sized (0.01 to 0.1%). V usage is TRBV12-3 or TRBV12-4 and J usage is TRBJ1-1; TCRdb reports TRBD1, a call that lacks DNA to check it against. This CDR3 region has 15 residues. CDR3 region: CASSAPQGVRTEAFF.

Judged by frequency, this clonotype is medium-sized. The chain links TRBV5-6 to TRBJ1-2. The CDR3 has 13 residues. CDR1 is SGHDT and CDR2 is YYEEEE in the germline V gene. The CDR3: CASSLTANYGYTF.